This T cell receptor beta chain was found in a study of T cell repertoires in ileal Crohn's disease (dated by TCRdb to the late 2010s). For the wider study: The median duration of disease was about 7.3 years, and at the time of surgery roughly a third of patients were active smokers. Endoscopic postoperative recurrence was defined as a Rutgeerts score above i0. All patients had surgery for a complication: stricturing disease in about 60% and penetrating disease in roughly 40%. The study was conducted in parallel with a multicentre cohort built to find predictors of early endoscopic recurrence after ileocolonic resection. About half of the patients received postoperative therapy: roughly 10 received thiopurines and roughly 17 received anti-TNF agents. A total of 171 mucosal samples from roughly 60 patients were sequenced, with samples obtained at several locations on the surgical specimen and at postoperative endoscopy. The M6 samples were biopsies of the neoterminal ileum collected during postoperative colonoscopy. TCR repertoire analysis was done in 55 to 70 Crohn's disease patients from a prospective multicentre cohort. Here is what the overall study found, with its caveats: Compared with CD4 T cells, sorted CD8 T cells contained more high-frequency clones, which suggests that the mucosal expansions were mostly CD8. Only a subgroup of patients, of unstated size, had mucosal CD4 and CD8 T cells sorted and sequenced. Endoscopic recurrence was found to be associated with higher high-frequency clone percentages at surgery, and recurrence was observed in all patients with clonality above 26.8% (18/57). A significantly higher proportion of clonal expansions was observed in active smokers at surgery than in non-smokers (approximately 26% vs 20%, p=0.02). Postoperative endoscopy timing varied within the first year after surgery, with a median delay of roughly seven months.

In the germline V gene, CDR1 corresponds to MGHRA and CDR2 to YSYEKL. V is trimmed back by 4 bases and J by 8 bases, and the junction contains 8 bases that no gene match accounts for. Inclusive of the bounding cysteine and phenylalanine, the CDR3 is 14 residues long. The DNA shown is the 42-base CDR3, in frame from base 1. To note about this clone: Its specific antigen is unknown. The record has no base qualities; no much larger clone is one base away.

What the time point label conveys for this sample: neoterminal ileum biopsy at postoperative endoscopy, about 6 months after surgery. Adults with ileal or ileocolonic Crohn's disease and an indication for ileocolonic resection were eligible for inclusion. Whole ileal mucosal biopsies were stored frozen at -80°C before DNA extraction. Genomic DNA was extracted from frozen whole biopsies using a TRizol-based method and was quantified with a NanoDrop 2000 spectrophotometer. For commercial TCRB immunosequencing, five hundred nanograms of biopsy DNA were submitted for each sample. Adaptive Biotechnology amplified CDR3 regions from genomic DNA with a two-step multiplex PCR that controlled for amplification bias. Primers for every V and J gene segment were used in the first PCR, and barcodes and Illumina adapters were added in the second PCR. CDR3 libraries were sequenced using an Illumina instrument. In the source study's methods: Analysis combined the vendor-provided pipelines with custom analysis of raw data in R/Bioconductor under R version 3.3.0. Clonality, which ranges from 0 to 1, was calculated as the inverse of the normalised Shannon entropy across all productive clones. The repertoire share taken up by the top 100 clones defined high-frequency clones, and only clones that passed a 95% confidence test were kept. Repertoire diversity was measured with the Simpson index, and overlap between samples was measured with the Morisita-Horn index. This is the immuneACCESS table as TCRdb keeps it, with only in-frame sequences that have V and J called. A part of the clones is gone; compared with another copy, unresolved V genes explain less than half, and the rest is unexplained. The V and J calls and the clone size are those of that table, but D and trimming were determined from the DNA. For this sample the table gives 4,500 to 6,000 clones, of which 55% to 75% were detected only once. 29% of the sample lies in the top ten.

The origin of this receptor is an adult with Crohn's disease. The chain couples TRBV4-1 to TRBJ1-2; 9 middle bases align to TRBD1. Sequenced: ileal tissue. CDR3 sequence: CASSPGQGTKGYTF. In nucleotides, the sequence is TGCGCCAGCAGCCCCGGACAGGGGACGAAGGGCTACACCTTC.